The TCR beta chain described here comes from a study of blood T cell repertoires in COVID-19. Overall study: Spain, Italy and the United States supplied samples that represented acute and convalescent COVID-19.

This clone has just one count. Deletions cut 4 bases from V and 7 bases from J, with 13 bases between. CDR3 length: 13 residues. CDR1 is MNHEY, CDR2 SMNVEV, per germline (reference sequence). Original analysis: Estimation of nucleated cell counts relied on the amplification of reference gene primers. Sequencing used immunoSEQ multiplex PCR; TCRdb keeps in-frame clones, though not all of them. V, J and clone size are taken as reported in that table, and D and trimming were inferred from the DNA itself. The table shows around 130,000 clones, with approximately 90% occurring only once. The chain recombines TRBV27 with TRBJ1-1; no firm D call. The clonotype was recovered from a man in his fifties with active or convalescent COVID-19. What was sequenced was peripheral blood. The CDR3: CASSSSEIDEAFF. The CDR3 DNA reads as TGTGCCAGCAGTTCCTCCGAGATTGATGAAGCTTTCTTT.